This T cell receptor beta chain was retrieved from a study of PD-1 blockade in mismatch repair-deficient tumors. Study summary: Patients had more than ten mismatch repair-deficient cancer types, all previously treated and progressing. General study points: After pembrolizumab, tumor-resident clones rose rapidly, then generally contracted before radiologic responses.

As for this clone: Its antigen is still unknown.

Sequenced by immunoSEQ multiplex PCR; TCRdb stores in-frame clones only, minus some. Here the sample spans 35,000 or so clones, roughly 81% being singletons. There are 15 residues in the CDR3. V lost 6 bases, J lost 6 bases, and 10 bases stayed unmatched. CDR1 is LNHDA and CDR2 is SQIVND in the germline V gene (reference sequence). All patients were mismatch repair deficient, assessed by either PCR or immunohistochemistry. The TCR-sequenced patients were a few responders to pembrolizumab. Here the sequenced sample was peripheral blood, taken approximately 80 weeks after starting pembrolizumab. J is TRBJ1-1 and V is TRBV19; TRBD1 aligns across 10 bases. This TCR was sampled from an adult with mismatch repair-deficient cancer. DNA for the CDR3: TGTGCCAGTAGGACTTCGGGACAGGGGATTCCTGAAGCTTTCTTT. It translates to CASRTSGQGIPEAFF.